This note documents a single T cell receptor beta chain sequence. Its target antigen remains unknown. No base quality information exists; no much larger clone differs at one position. The cohort was made up of approximately 670 healthy bone marrow donors. All cohort members were sampled while nominally healthy, although unrecorded immune exposures were likely present. The donor tested CMV seropositive and was one of the 289 seropositive cohort members. A peripheral blood sample was collected from each donor, and TCR beta sequencing was performed on peripheral blood mononuclear cells. Genomic DNA was extracted from the blood cell samples with the Qiagen DNeasy Blood Extraction Kit. The germline V gene (reference sequence) yields SEHNR for CDR1 and FQNEAQ for CDR2. The junction carries 17 bases between V and J, which are trimmed by 5 bases and 0 bases respectively. CDR3 length: 16 amino acids, cysteine to phenylalanine. Only the CDR3 portion is preserved as DNA: 48 bases, with reading frame beginning at the first base.

These data are taken from a study of cytomegalovirus exposure and HLA in healthy donors (dated by TCRdb to the late 2010s). With regard to the full study: In an earlier analysis of several hundred of the donors, less than 350 Gb of sequence data and roughly 100 million unique TCR beta sequences from 180 million or so T cells were reported. About 280 gigabases of sequencing data and around 85 million unique TCR sequences made up an early release that covered fewer than 650 HLA-typed donors. Of the approximately 400 genotyped donors, about 80% fell in the genetic ancestry cluster associated with self-reported Caucasian donors. The study aimed to test whether signatures of past pathogen exposure could be identified by cataloging public T cell receptors. The T cell repertoires of 666 subjects were profiled by immunosequencing and related to cytomegalovirus serostatus. In addition to the first cohort of around 670 subjects, a separate validation cohort of 130 or so different subjects was used. To predict cytomegalovirus infection status, the study combined high-throughput TCR immunosequencing, statistical association of individual TCRs with disease status, and machine learning. A later analysis re-examined previously published TCR beta repertoires from hundreds of donors and added high-resolution HLA genotyping to investigate patterns of TCR occurrence. In the later analysis, no new phenotypic data were used to find candidate immune exposures; instead, reliance was placed on TCR beta sequences and their occurrence across donors. An earlier analysis of about 600 of the donors used high-throughput TCR beta sequencing to judge whether each TCR beta V gene segment behaved as functional or pseudogenic. Donor age, sex, ethnicity and CMV serostatus were compiled alongside the repertoire data. A later genetic analysis took genome-wide SNP genotypes for about 55% of the 666 donors and used that subset as a discovery cohort. Every discovery cohort repertoire had been produced on one sequencing platform. HLA typing included class I and class II loci at four-digit resolution. Typing coverage differed by locus: A, B, C, DRB1 and DQB1 were typed in about 620-640 donors, DQA1 in about 510, DPA1 in nearly 610, and DPB1 in just under 490. Several DR-DQ haplotypes were handled as single units for association and clustering, since linkage in the cohort was strong. On average, around 240,000 unique TCR beta nucleotide sequences were sequenced per donor among some 430 genotyped donors of the cohort, with roughly 18% of those sequences being non-productive.

Library prep was done by the immunoSEQ multiplex PCR assay. For the multiplex PCR, a mixture combining 60 forward primers for TCR Vbeta segments and 13 reverse primers for TCR Jbeta segments was used. The CDR3 region of rearranged TCR beta genes was amplified from genomic DNA by a multiplex PCR assay. The Illumina HiSeq System was used to sequence the amplified TCR beta libraries as 87-base-pair reads. The authors' pipeline ran thus. A later analysis tallied tens of millions of unique TCR beta chains across the approximately 670 repertoires, and approximately 11 million of those chains were shared by two or more donors. A nearest-neighbor algorithm error-corrected the raw reads and collapsed the reads into unique sequences, merging closely related sequences to remove PCR and sequencing errors. Alignment of CDR3 sequences to IMGT reference sequences was used to assign V, D and J gene segments. For a sequence to be retained, a match of at least six nucleotides to both a V gene segment and a J gene segment was required. A rearrangement was called productive if the CDR3 had no stop codons and remained in frame with V and J, and every other rearrangement was called non-productive. Following IMGT convention, CDR3 was defined as the stretch from the second conserved V-encoded cysteine to the conserved J-encoded phenylalanine. The earlier analysis of fewer than 750 of the donors excluded sequences that lacked an unambiguous match to a single V gene segment. An earlier analysis of a few hundred of the donors called V segments functional above 56.7% productive rearrangements and segregating when the between-donor standard deviation exceeded 5%. A statistical classification framework was developed to diagnose cytomegalovirus status using the catalog of TCR beta chain sequences. In a later analysis, TCR nucleotide sequences were compared against IMGT/GENE-DB human TR gene sequences so that V and J genes could be assigned. In a later analysis, CDR3 sequences and most-parsimonious VDJ recombination scenarios were assigned using the TCRdist pipeline. In a later analysis, every TCR beta chain was defined by the combination of its CDR3 amino acid sequence and its V-gene family, and reads without a unique V-gene family were dropped. In a later analysis, some 600 highly shared, low-generation-probability nucleotide sequences were removed to address suspected cross-contamination and a sequencing artifact. A later analysis calculated a clonal expansion index for each public chain from normalized within-repertoire ranks of inferred template counts. Generation probabilities in a later analysis came from a VDJ recombination model fitted to out-of-frame rearrangements, and those results were checked against IGoR. A later analysis scored TCR-TCR, TCR-HLA and TCR-CMV co-occurrence with hypergeometric tests, applying a repertoire-size bias correction to TCR pairs. False discovery rates were estimated in a later analysis by permuting HLA or CMV assignments 20 times. In a later analysis, co-occurring TCRs were grouped using DBSCAN, and TCRdist sequence similarity was added for clustering within HLA-allele-positive subsets. For co-occurrence clustering, repertoires with fewer than 30,000 or more than 120,000 public chains were excluded, along with five or six repertoires with anomalous nucleotide sharing. Held by TCRdb, this immuneACCESS table contains in-frame sequences only and omits some clones. Under half of the omission traces to an unresolved V gene where checked; the cause of the rest is unknown. From that table come the V and J calls and clone size; the DNA was used to work out D and trimming. The sample table holds roughly 190,000 clones, of which 65% to 80% were seen once. In total, the top ten clones hold 4.5% to 5.5% of the sample.

Summary of the overall study and its limitations: Most TCR sequences were seen in very few donors, while some public TCRs were found in many individuals. Linkage disequilibrium might explain the correlated functional status among segregating V segments, but an unknown experimental factor could not be ruled out. The study gave a list of under 200 TCR beta chains associated with cytomegalovirus. Roughly 17 rarely observed V segments, including chromosome 9 orphons, were excluded from the earlier analysis of approximately 600 of the donors because counts were too low. Because HLA typing was missing for some donors at each locus, association tests included only the typed subset. A later analysis associated 15,000 to 20,000 TCR beta sequences with specific HLA alleles at a false discovery rate of 0.05. The presence/absence analyses assumed that sequencing depth was roughly uniform across donors, and that assumption may not be true. An association between a missense DCLRE1C variant and V-gene and J-gene trimming of TCR beta chains was found in a later genetic analysis and replicated in an independent cohort. A few of the identified cytomegalovirus-associated TCR beta chains were confirmed in vitro to be specific for cytomegalovirus antigens. The classifier was reported to diagnose cytomegalovirus status with high specificity and sensitivity in both the original cohort and the validation cohort. In a later analysis, HLA-associated TCR beta chains were found to be more clonally expanded and to have lower generation probabilities than equally common non-associated chains. A cluster of highly shared sequence variants was judged likely to be a technical artifact of the sequencing pipeline. According to the authors, the approach could potentially be generalized to other disease states and immunological phenotypes. For the cohort, immune exposure information was limited to CMV serostatus. In a later analysis, several top co-occurrence clusters were reported to appear linked to parvovirus B19, influenza, CMV and Epstein-Barr virus. This cohort had only TCR beta chains sequenced, and the lack of alpha or paired-chain data limited which features could be detected. Some IMGT-functional V segments, including TRBV6-2 and TRBV6-3, could not be distinguished by the 87-base-pair reads and were therefore excluded. Strong co-occurrence of HLA alleles, especially DR and DQ, made assigning TCR associations to individual alleles difficult. In an earlier analysis of over 550 of the donors, most TCR beta V segments were observed in productive rearrangements about 87% or about 30% of the time, broadly matching IMGT annotations. Compared with the approximately 710-donor mean, donors in an Asian-associated ancestry cluster had fewer N-insertions in productive TCRs, according to a later genetic analysis. A further reported finding was that TCR beta sequences accurately predicted the HLA-A and HLA-B alleles for most subjects in the first cohort. Most CMV-associated TCR beta chains appeared to be HLA-restricted in a later analysis, and the HLA associations seemed to be driven largely by CMV exposure. In a later analysis, TCR association rates were found to vary across HLA loci, with the most associated TCRs seen for DRB1 alleles and the fewest for HLA-C alleles.

Specimen: PBMCs. The TCR originated in a man aged 30 to 45 in good health and CMV-seropositive. Recombination connected TRBV7-9 to TRBJ2-7; D gene: possibly TRBD1, on 6 matching bases. The encoded CDR3 is CASSTGTGRRSYEQYF. DNA sequence: TGTGCCAGCAGCACAGGGACGGGCAGGCGCTCCTACGAGCAGTACTTC.